The 28 T cell receptor beta chains presented below share a single source sample, sequenced in a study of control samples from healthy donors and cancer patients. Repertoires were generated with immunoSEQ multiplex PCR, while TCRdb's copy carries only in-frame clones and drops some. The sample consists of approximately 83,000 clones, approximately 95% of them appearing once. Sequencing was carried out using blood. These TCRs come from a woman aged 25 to 39 in good health.

The rearrangement uses TRBV27 and TRBJ2-5; TRBD1 might be the D (8 bases). Germline CDR1 MNHEY, CDR2 SMNVEV (reference sequence). This CDR3 has 14 amino acids. V gave up 3 bases and J gave up 5 bases, with 13 bases separating them. The CDR3 nucleotides are TGTGCCAGCAGTTTTGACAGGGGAGGGGAGACCCAGTACTTC. Translation: CASSFDRGGETQYF.

The rearrangement uses TRBV5-8 and TRBJ1-4; unclear D gene. The length of the CDR3 is 14 residues. V was cut by 10 bases and J by 0 bases, with 13 bases left in between. Per the germline V gene, CDR1 is SGHTS and CDR2 is YDEGEE. CDR3 loop: CAYDGLATNEKLFF. Written as DNA, the CDR3 is TGTGCCTATGACGGCCTAGCAACTAATGAAAAACTGTTTTTT.

The chain carries TRBV28 and TRBJ2-5; D gene ambiguous. This CDR3 has 15 amino acids. From germline, CDR1 is MDHEN and CDR2 SYDVKM. The V end was cut by 2 bases, the J end by 2 bases, with 12 bases between. The CDR3 nucleotides read TGTGCCAGCAGTTTACCCGGGTTGGGGCAAGAGACCCAGTACTTC. Translation gives CASSLPGLGQETQYF.

V is TRBV7-8 and J is TRBJ1-2; 8 bases are a match to TRBD1. In germline, CDR1 is SGHVS, CDR2 FQNEAQ. CDR3 length: 15 amino acids. V lost 5 bases and J lost 3; bases outside the gene matches: 8. The CDR3 DNA reads as TGTGCCAGCAGCGCACCAGACAGGGGAGACTATGGCTACACCTTC. Protein sequence: CASSAPDRGDYGYTF.

The chain is built from TRBV3-1 (or the pseudogene TRBV3-2) and TRBJ2-7, with D perhaps TRBD2 (7 bases). Deletions cut 3 bases from V and 4 bases from J, with 13 bases between. This CDR3 spans 14 amino acids. Germline CDR1 reads LGHDT; CDR2 reads YNNKEL (reference sequence). The CDR3 DNA reads TGTGCCAGCAGCCAGGGGGGGGCGACTTACGAGCAGTACTTC. This encodes CASSQGGATYEQYF.

This chain links TRBV30 with TRBJ1-5; a possible D gene is TRBD1 (6 bases). Trimming took off 1 base at V and 7 bases at J, with 11 bases between the two ends. The germline V gene encodes CDR1 GTSNPN and CDR2 SVGIG (reference sequence). The CDR3 is made up of 13 amino acids. CDR3 in DNA: TGTGCCTGGAGTGACAGGGATCGGCAGCCCCAGCATTTT. Translation gives CAWSDRDRQPQHF. Supplemented by reference TRBV30 and TRBJ1-5, the full variable domain reads SQTIHQWPATLVQPVGSPLSLECTVEGTSNPNLYWYRQAAGRGLQLLFYSVGIGQISSEVPQNLSASRPQDRQFILSSKKLLLSDSGFYLCAWSDRDRQPQHFGDGTRLSIL.

The V and J genes are TRBV7-9 and TRBJ2-7; 9 bases match TRBD1. Germline values: CDR1 SEHNR, CDR2 FQNEAQ (reference sequence). The V segment lost 3 bases and the J segment 6 bases; nucleotides outside the gene matches: 6. The CDR3 is 14 residues long. Written as DNA, the CDR3 is TGTGCCAGCAGCTTTAGCACAGGGGGCTTCGAGCAGTACTTC. This translates into CASSFSTGGFEQYF.

This chain links TRBV7-8 with TRBJ1-1; 7 nucleotides align to TRBD1. V was clipped by 1 base and J by 5 bases; unmatched bases: 16. Per the germline V gene, CDR1 is SGHVS and CDR2 is FQNEAQ. The CDR3 covers 18 residues. The CDR3 reads CASSLGRVTGTVVTEAFF. The DNA for the CDR3 is TGTGCCAGCAGCTTAGGGCGGGTGACCGGGACAGTTGTAACTGAAGCTTTCTTT.

The genes are TRBV5-6 and TRBJ2-5, with TRBD2 as a possible D gene (7 bases). The V end was cut by 1 base, the J end by 2 bases, with 12 bases between. The CDR3 contains 15 residues. The germline V gene has CDR1 SGHDT and CDR2 YYEEEE. This CDR3 is CASSLLGGAQETQYF. The CDR3 DNA follows: TGTGCCAGCAGCTTGTTGGGGGGGGCACAAGAGACCCAGTACTTC.

The chain is built from TRBV28 and TRBJ1-2, with 8 bases aligning to TRBD1. J lost 2 bases, V lost 8 bases, and 13 bases had no gene match. CDR1 MDHEN and CDR2 SYDVKM come from the germline V gene. The CDR3 contains 16 residues. The DNA for the CDR3 is TGTGCCAGCCTACCTCACAGGGGGAGTAGGAACTATGGCTACACCTTC. Translated: CASLPHRGSRNYGYTF.

The J gene is TRBJ1-1, the V gene TRBV10-1; D is unclear. This CDR3 is built from 12 residues. The V gene's germline CDR1 is WNHNN and CDR2 SYGVQD (reference sequence). With 3 bases removed from V and 7 bases from J, the gap between germline ends came to 9 bases. The CDR3 here is CASSDNFGEAFF. The CDR3 DNA is TGCGCCAGCAGTGATAATTTCGGTGAAGCTTTCTTT.

The rearrangement links TRBV6-5 to TRBJ1-3; 7 bases are shared with TRBD1. The CDR3 covers 15 residues. Trimming removed 5 bases from V and 2 bases from J; junction bases left unmatched: 6. Germline V gene data show CDR1 as MNHEY and CDR2 as SVGAGI. The CDR3 loop reads CASSPRGPAGNTIYF. The CDR3 DNA reads TGTGCCAGCAGTCCGAGGGGGCCGGCTGGAAACACCATATATTTT.

V is TRBV30 and J is TRBJ2-1; D gene unclear. With 5 bases removed from V and 7 bases from J, the gap between germline ends came to 6 bases. Germline CDR1 GTSNPN, CDR2 SVGIG (reference sequence). The CDR3 spans 10 residues. The CDR3 region is CAWARNEQFF. In DNA form, the CDR3 reads TGTGCCTGGGCAAGGAATGAGCAGTTCTTC. The full variable domain, rest sourced from reference TRBV30 and TRBJ2-1, is SQTIHQWPATLVQPVGSPLSLECTVEGTSNPNLYWYRQAAGRGLQLLFYSVGIGQISSEVPQNLSASRPQDRQFILSSKKLLLSDSGFYLCAWARNEQFFGPGTRLTVL.

This clone was detected only once. The V and J genes are TRBV2 and TRBJ2-7; 9 nucleotides align to TRBD2. This CDR3 comprises 17 residues. The V and J ends lost 8 bases and 0 bases, in that order; junction bases with no gene match: 14. From germline, CDR1 is SNHLY and CDR2 FYNNEI. The CDR3 DNA sequence: TGTGCCAGCCGAAGCCGCGAACTAGCGGGCTTCTCCTACGAGCAGTACTTC. Translation gives CASRSRELAGFSYEQYF.

The V call is TRBV3-1 (or the pseudogene TRBV3-2), the J call TRBJ1-2, with D possibly TRBD1 on 5 matching bases. Looked up from germline, CDR1 is LGHDT and CDR2 is YNNKEL (reference sequence). V lost 5 bases to trimming and J lost 4 bases, with 17 bases between them. The CDR3 is 15 amino acids. Here the CDR3 reads CASSSTEGYIYGYTF. In DNA form, the CDR3 reads TGTGCCAGCAGCTCGACTGAGGGGTATATCTATGGCTACACCTTC.

This clone has just one count. V usage is TRBV30 and J usage is TRBJ1-6; no clear D. V gave up 2 bases and J gave up 0 bases, with 14 bases separating them. Germline loops: CDR1 GTSNPN, CDR2 SVGIG (reference sequence). The CDR3 has 17 amino acids. CDR3 loop: CAWSRYGPSSYNSPLHF. CDR3 nucleotides: TGTGCCTGGAGTCGATACGGACCGAGCTCCTATAATTCACCCCTCCACTTT.

The chain joins TRBV12-3 or TRBV12-4 to TRBJ1-4; D gene uncertain. The CDR3 is made up of 13 amino acids. Trimming removed 5 bases at V and 8 bases at J, with 12 bases between. The CDR3 spells CASSSPVVEKLFF. The DNA for the CDR3 is TGTGCCAGCAGTAGCCCGGTCGTGGAAAAACTGTTTTTT.

The chain is built from TRBV4-1 and TRBJ1-3; no firm D call. Germline V gene lookup returns CDR1 MGHRA and CDR2 YSYEKL. V lost 3 bases and J 0 bases, leaving 12 bases between the germline ends. The CDR3 loop spans 16 amino acids. CDR3: CASSHLTGSSGNTIYF. The CDR3 DNA is TGCGCCAGCAGCCACCTGACGGGAAGCTCTGGAAACACCATATATTTT.

The table lists this clone with a count of one. The V gene is TRBV28, the J gene TRBJ1-2; no clear D. The germline V gene has CDR1 MDHEN and CDR2 SYDVKM. The CDR3 extends over 14 amino acids. V lost 4 bases and J lost 5, with 14 bases in between. The DNA for the CDR3 is TGTGCCAGCAGTTCAACCCTAATTAGTTATGGCTACACCTTC. It encodes CASSSTLISYGYTF.

This chain joins TRBV7-3 and TRBJ2-1, with D perhaps matching TRBD1 (6 bases). CDR3 length: 14 residues. V dropped 5 bases and J dropped 5 bases, with 13 bases sitting between them. Germline V gene data show CDR1 as SGHTA and CDR2 as FQGTGA. The CDR3 region is CASSVGHQNNEQFF. The CDR3 coding sequence is TGTGCCAGCAGCGTGGGACACCAAAACAATGAGCAGTTCTTC.

This clone was recorded only once. The chain recombines TRBV28 with TRBJ1-1, with a weak D call TRBD1 (5 bases). The germline V gene encodes CDR1 MDHEN and CDR2 SYDVKM. V lost 7 bases and J 10 bases, leaving 19 bases between the germline ends. The CDR3 is 13 amino acids. The CDR3 region is CASTLGREPLAFF. DNA for the CDR3: TGTGCCAGCACCCTGGGACGGGAGCCTTTAGCTTTCTTT.

In this sample, this clone turned up once. The CDR3, as DNA: TGTGCCACCAGTGACCTATCAGGGGGCAGAAATACGCAGTATTTT. The encoded protein is CATSDLSGGRNTQYF. The rearrangement joins TRBV24-1 to TRBJ2-3; 8 nucleotides agree with TRBD1. This CDR3 contains 15 residues. Germline V gene lookup returns CDR1 KGHDR and CDR2 SFDVKD. Trimming took 4 bases from V and 7 from J; bases not matched to a gene: 9.

The J gene is TRBJ1-4, the V gene TRBV5-1; 8 positions agree with TRBD1. The V gene end was trimmed by 5 bases and the J gene end by 5 bases; junction bases not matched to a gene: 5. This CDR3 comprises 14 residues. Germline V gives CDR1 SGHRS, CDR2 YFSETQ. The CDR3 reads CASRSRQGNEKLFF. The CDR3 DNA follows: TGCGCCAGCAGGAGTCGACAGGGGAATGAAAAACTGTTTTTT.

The V call is TRBV11-2, the J call TRBJ2-1; TRBD1 might be the D (6 bases). Trimming stripped 2 bases from V and 12 bases from J, with 32 bases between. CDR3 length: 19 amino acids. Germline CDR1 and CDR2: SGHAT and FQNNGV. CDR3 sequence reads: CASSLLAAGVGLASQRQFF. CDR3 nucleotide sequence: TGTGCCAGCAGCTTATTAGCTGCAGGGGTCGGGCTTGCCAGCCAGCGGCAGTTCTTC.

The chain links TRBV5-8 to TRBJ1-6; D possibly corresponds to TRBD1 (5 bases). Germline V gives CDR1 SGHTS, CDR2 YDEGEE. This CDR3 has 16 amino acids. Trimming cost V 5 bases and J 7 bases, with 19 bases left between them. CDR3 residues: CASRAPGVTQNSPLHF. CDR3 DNA sequence: TGTGCCAGCAGAGCCCCGGGGGTCACACAAAATTCACCCCTCCACTTT.

The chain joins TRBV18 to TRBJ1-3; TRBD1 aligns across 8 bases. V dropped 2 bases and J dropped 3; count of bases not matched to a gene: 6. Germline V gives CDR1 KGHSH, CDR2 LQKENI. This CDR3 is built from 16 residues. CDR3 loop: CASSPFSGTGGNTIYF. In nucleotides, the CDR3 is TGTGCCAGCTCACCATTCTCCGGGACAGGTGGAAACACCATATATTTT.

The chain links TRBV7-9 to TRBJ2-3; possibly TRBD1 or TRBD2 for D (6 bases each). CDR1 is SEHNR and CDR2 is FQNEAQ in the germline V gene (reference sequence). Trimming removed 1 base from V and 14 bases from J, with 25 bases in between. The CDR3 has 16 amino acids. CDR3 DNA: TGTGCCAGCAGCTTAGACGGGGGACATCTACTCCAGGCGCCGTATTTT. This sequence encodes CASSLDGGHLLQAPYF.

The rearrangement uses TRBV10-3 and TRBJ2-3; D may be TRBD2 (6 bases). Per the germline V gene, CDR1 is ENHRY and CDR2 is SYGVKD. V was cut by 7 bases and J by 3 bases, with 11 bases left in between. The CDR3 has 13 amino acids. The CDR3, as DNA: TGTGCCATCACGGAGGGAGGAACAGATACGCAGTATTTT. This sequence encodes CAITEGGTDTQYF.